One and the same sample provided the 23 T cell receptor beta chains below, sequenced in a study of blood T cell repertoires in COVID-19. Produced via immunoSEQ multiplex PCR; TCRdb's table is partial and in-frame only. The data contain approximately 54,000 clones, around 80% of them singletons. The specimen sequenced was peripheral blood. The origin of the receptors is a human donor in a cohort sampled during active COVID-19.

This clone was recorded once. This sequence joins TRBV6-5 and TRBJ2-5; D possibly corresponds to TRBD2 (5 bases). V lost 6 bases, J lost 9 bases, and 23 bases lay in between. CDR3 length equals 15 residues. Germline-derived CDR1 and CDR2 are MNHEY and SVGAGI. The CDR3 DNA sequence: TGTGCCAGCAGCCGAGGGTCCAGTCGATTGATGGCCCAGTACTTC. This encodes CASSRGSSRLMAQYF.

The chain links TRBV24-1 to TRBJ2-7; 11 positions match TRBD2. The V segment lost 3 bases and the J segment 4 bases; nucleotides outside the gene matches: 4. Germline CDR1 KGHDR, CDR2 SFDVKD. The length of the CDR3 is 15 residues. The CDR3 sequence is CATSDPGTSGYEQYF. CDR3 DNA: TGTGCCACCAGTGATCCCGGGACTAGCGGTTACGAGCAGTACTTC.

CDR3 DNA: TGTGCCAGTACCCGGACAGGGTTCGGCGAAAAACTGTTTTTT. This codes for CASTRTGFGEKLFF. The V gene is TRBV19, the J gene TRBJ1-4, with TRBD1 identical over 8 bases. V shed 7 bases, J shed 8 bases, and the junction held 9 bases outside the gene matches. CDR3 length: 14 amino acids. Germline CDR1 and CDR2: LNHDA and SQIVND (reference sequence).

V is TRBV5-1 and J is TRBJ2-2, with a tentative D call TRBD1 (5 bases). There are 15 residues in the CDR3. V lost 0 bases and J 2 bases, leaving 8 bases between the germline ends. Germline CDR1 SGHRS, CDR2 YFSETQ. DNA for the CDR3: TGCGCCAGCAGCTTGGGCCAGGGTAACACCGGGGAGCTGTTTTTT. Translating it yields CASSLGQGNTGELFF.

This rearrangement joins TRBV7-5 to TRBJ1-5. TRBV7-5 is flagged as a pseudogene. The CDR3 extends over 17 amino acids. CDR3 DNA: TGTGCCAGAAGCTTATATTGCAGCGGAGCTAGCAATCAGCCCCAGCATTTT. Translated: CARSLYCSGASNQPQHF.

The rearrangement joins TRBV2 to TRBJ1-5; TRBD1 agrees at 7 bases. Germline V CDR1 and CDR2: SNHLY, FYNNEI. V lost 6 bases, J lost 5 bases, and 13 bases stayed unmatched. The length of the CDR3 is 16 residues. CDR3 coding DNA: TGTGCCAGCAGATTACCAGCCCGACAGGGCCATCAGCCCCAGCATTTT. Translating gives CASRLPARQGHQPQHF.

The chain is built from TRBV11-2 and TRBJ2-7, with D possibly TRBD1 on 5 matching bases. Deletions cut 1 base from V and 9 bases from J, with 13 bases between. The CDR3 sequence is 13 residues long. The germline V gene has CDR1 SGHAT and CDR2 FQNNGV. The CDR3: CASSLGRTPGQYF. DNA for the CDR3: TGTGCCAGCAGCTTAGGCCGGACACCCGGGCAGTACTTC.

CDR3 in amino acids: CASRPILARLTDTQYF. The CDR3 DNA sequence: TGTGCCAGCAGGCCCATACTAGCCCGCCTTACAGATACGCAGTATTTT. The chain is built from TRBV28 and TRBJ2-3; maybe TRBD2 (6 bases). In germline, CDR1 is MDHEN, CDR2 SYDVKM. Trimming shortened V by 6 bases and J by 3 bases, and 19 bases separated the two germline ends. The CDR3 spans 16 residues. The whole variable domain, filled in from reference TRBV28 and TRBJ2-3, reads DVKVTQSSRYLVKRTGEKVFLECVQDMDHENMFWYRQDPGLGLRLIYFSYDVKMKEKGDIPEGYSVSREKKERFSLILESASTNQTSMYLCASRPILARLTDTQYFGPGTRLTVL.

This rearrangement joins TRBV27 to TRBJ1-5, with D perhaps TRBD1 (6 bases). V was clipped by 5 bases and J by 7 bases, with 15 bases between them. This CDR3 is built from 14 residues. The V gene's germline CDR1 is MNHEY and CDR2 SMNVEV (reference sequence). In nucleotides, the CDR3 is TGTGCCAGCAGTACCAAACAGGGTTTACAGCCCCAGCATTTT. Protein product: CASSTKQGLQPQHF.

This clone was counted a few times. This chain joins TRBV19 and TRBJ1-5; 11 bases agree with TRBD1. Germline V gene sequence: CDR1 LNHDA, CDR2 SQIVND (reference sequence). This CDR3 region has 14 residues. Losses at the gene ends were 3 bases for V and 6 bases for J; bases not matched to a gene: 1. The CDR3 nucleotides read TGTGCCAGTAGTATCGGACAGGGGGCTCAGCCCCAGCATTTT. Protein product: CASSIGQGAQPQHF.

The chain employs TRBV15 and TRBJ2-3; possibly TRBD1 for D (5 bases). The germline gives CDR1 LNHNV, CDR2 YYDKDF (reference sequence). The CDR3 has 14 residues. Trimming removed 4 bases at V and 2 bases at J, with 10 bases between. CDR3 DNA: TGTGCCACCAGCATCCGGACAAACACAGATACGCAGTATTTT. Translated, it gives CATSIRTNTDTQYF. Full variable domain (outside the CDR3, taken from reference TRBV15 and TRBJ2-3): DAMVIQNPRYQVTQFGKPVTLSCSQTLNHNVMYWYQQKSSQAPKLLFHYYDKDFNNEADTPDNFQSRRPNTSFCFLDIRSPGLGDTAMYLCATSIRTNTDTQYFGPGTRLTVL.

Only a few counts were recorded for this clone. The chain links TRBV6-5 to TRBJ2-1, with 7 bases identical to TRBD1. V gave up 6 bases and J gave up 9 bases; unmatched junction bases: 11. Germline CDR1 reads MNHEY; CDR2 reads SVGAGI. The CDR3 sequence is 14 residues long. CDR3 coding DNA: TGTGCCAGCAGCGCCAGGGGGTTTGGGGGTGAGCAGTTCTTC. Protein product: CASSARGFGGEQFF.

Worth noting for this clone: Sequence at one end of the junction differs from germline and may be a read error. The CDR3 is CVSSRTGRYEQYF. CDR3 nucleotides: TGTGTCAGCTCAAGGACAGGGCGGTACGAGCAGTACTTC. The V gene is TRBV6-5, the J gene TRBJ2-7; TRBD1 matches 8 bases. In germline, CDR1 is MNHEY, CDR2 SVGAGI. CDR3 length: 13 amino acids.

The rearrangement links TRBV7-2 to TRBJ2-7, with TRBD2 matching 11 bases. The CDR3 is 16 residues long. V was clipped by 4 bases and J by 0 bases; unmatched bases: 5. Germline CDR1 is SGHTA and CDR2 is FQGNSA. The CDR3 loop is CASSSRTSGSSYEQYF. In nucleotides, the CDR3 is TGTGCCAGCAGCTCCCGTACTAGCGGGAGCTCCTACGAGCAGTACTTC.

The chain has TRBV6-2 or TRBV6-3 and TRBJ1-1; D might be TRBD1 (5 bases). Germline V gene data show CDR1 as MNHEY and CDR2 as SVGEGT. Between the trimmed V and J ends, which lost 0 bases and 4 bases, there was a span of 9 bases. The CDR3 runs to 14 residues. CDR3 protein: CASSYSAGGTEAFF. CDR3 sequence (DNA): TGTGCCAGCAGTTACTCCGCCGGGGGCACTGAAGCTTTCTTT.

J is TRBJ1-5 and V is TRBV18, with D possibly matching TRBD1 (5 bases). The CDR3 spans 15 residues. Germline V gives CDR1 KGHSH, CDR2 LQKENI. V was trimmed by 2 bases and J by 3 bases, leaving 11 bases between them. The CDR3 loop is CASSPNQGNNQPQHF. The CDR3 DNA reads as TGTGCCAGCTCACCAAATCAGGGCAACAATCAGCCCCAGCATTTT.

This clone was observed once. The V call is TRBV7-2, the J call TRBJ2-7, with D tentatively TRBD2 (5 bases). The CDR3 totals 16 residues. Germline CDR1 reads SGHTA; CDR2 reads FQGNSA. Trimming pared 2 bases from V and 1 base from J, leaving 15 bases between. CDR3 in amino acids: CASSLSRVSDSYEQYF. The CDR3 nucleotides read TGTGCCAGCAGCTTATCGCGGGTCTCAGATTCCTACGAGCAGTACTTC.

The V gene is TRBV11-2, the J gene TRBJ2-7; D gene unclear. The CDR3 totals 13 residues. The V end lost 5 bases, the J end lost 2 bases, and 10 bases lay between the germline ends. CDR1 SGHAT and CDR2 FQNNGV come from the germline V gene. Written as DNA, the CDR3 is TGTGCCAGCAGCCCAGGATTCGCCTACGAGCAGTACTTC. Translating gives CASSPGFAYEQYF.

The chain uses TRBV6-5 and TRBJ2-3, with 10 positions matching TRBD1. CDR1 MNHEY and CDR2 SVGAGI come from the germline V gene. The ends lost 6 bases at V and 6 bases at J; junction bases unmatched: 9. This CDR3 region has 15 residues. This CDR3 is CASRAGQGRGDTQYF. The CDR3 DNA sequence: TGTGCCAGCAGGGCGGGACAGGGGCGGGGGGATACGCAGTATTTT.

The chain is built from TRBV5-4 and TRBJ2-5; 7 bases are shared with TRBD1. There are 15 residues in the CDR3. J was trimmed by 5 bases and V by 4 bases; bases with no gene match: 11. Germline V gives CDR1 SGHNT, CDR2 YYREEE (reference sequence). The CDR3 DNA reads TGTGCCAGCAGCCCCCCGGGGACAGATGGGGAGACCCAGTACTTC. It specifies CASSPPGTDGETQYF.

This chain joins TRBV28 and TRBJ2-1; 9 nucleotides align to TRBD2. The ends lost 2 bases at V and 12 bases at J; junction bases unmatched: 8. From germline, CDR1 is MDHEN and CDR2 SYDVKM. The CDR3 totals 14 residues. CDR3 in amino acids: CASSLVSGRSGQFF. CDR3 DNA sequence: TGTGCCAGCAGTTTAGTCAGCGGGAGGTCAGGGCAGTTCTTC.

This chain joins TRBV2 and TRBJ2-1; 7 nucleotides align to TRBD1. From germline, CDR1 is SNHLY and CDR2 FYNNEI. CDR3 length: 13 residues. The trim removed 6 bases at V and 5 bases at J, leaving 4 bases unmatched. CDR3 sequence reads: CASRDDRDNEQFF. The CDR3 DNA sequence: TGTGCCAGCAGAGACGACAGGGACAATGAGCAGTTCTTC.

This clone was counted a single time. The chain uses TRBV9 and TRBJ2-1; weak D call: TRBD2 (6 bases). V gave up 0 bases and J gave up 0 bases, with 10 bases separating them. CDR3 length equals 16 residues. Germline CDR1 is SGDLS and CDR2 is YYNGEE. The CDR3 loop reads CASSVGPGVSYNEQFF. The DNA of the CDR3 is TGTGCCAGCAGCGTAGGTCCGGGGGTCTCCTACAATGAGCAGTTCTTC.